This is a list of T cell receptor beta chains from one sample in a study of blood T cell repertoires in COVID-19. Clones were read by immunoSEQ multiplex PCR, and TCRdb kept only the in-frame ones, dropping some. The data show about 120,000 clones, 80% to 90% seen once. Sequencing was carried out using peripheral blood. These receptors came from a man aged 65 to 85 with active or convalescent COVID-19. Both conserved end residues are part of each CDR3. Each record gives: clone size, D gene, V gene, J gene, CDR3 DNA, CDR3 protein. A D gene is named only where the DNA matches it firmly. For some rows the clone size is stated as once, few or many, or as a class when expanded; others skip it.

abundance: NA; d_gene: NA; v_gene: TRBV12-3/TRBV12-4; j_gene: TRBJ2-7; CDR3nt: TGTGCCAGCAGGGAGGGTCCCTTCGACGAGCAGTACTTC; CDR3aa: CASREGPFDEQYF
abundance: NA; d_gene: NA; v_gene: TRBV18; j_gene: TRBJ1-4; CDR3nt: TGTGCCAGCTCCCCCGGGACAAAGAATGAAAAACTGTTTTTT; CDR3aa: CASSPGTKNEKLFF
abundance: few; d_gene: TRBD1; v_gene: TRBV24-1; j_gene: TRBJ1-5; CDR3nt: TGTGCCACCAGTGATACGGGGACAGGGGGAGTCTTCGGGGATCAGCCCCAGCATTTT; CDR3aa: CATSDTGTGGVFGDQPQHF
abundance: NA; d_gene: NA; v_gene: TRBV27; j_gene: TRBJ1-1; CDR3nt: TGTGCCAGCAGTTTCGGACAGCACACTGAAGCTTTCTTT; CDR3aa: CASSFGQHTEAFF
abundance: NA; d_gene: TRBD1; v_gene: TRBV28; j_gene: TRBJ2-1; CDR3nt: TGTGCCAGCAGAGAATTAACAGGGGGCCGTTACAATGAGCAGTTCTTC; CDR3aa: CASRELTGGRYNEQFF
abundance: NA; d_gene: TRBD1; v_gene: TRBV2; j_gene: TRBJ1-2; CDR3nt: TGTGCCAGCACCGGACAGGGAGGTGAAGGCTACACCTTC; CDR3aa: CASTGQGGEGYTF
abundance: NA; d_gene: NA; v_gene: TRBV12-3/TRBV12-4; j_gene: TRBJ1-2; CDR3nt: TGTGCCACCTACCGAGGGCTGGATGGCTACACCTTC; CDR3aa: CATYRGLDGYTF
abundance: NA; d_gene: NA; v_gene: TRBV28; j_gene: TRBJ1-5; CDR3nt: TGTGCCAGCAGTTCTGTAAGCAATCAGCCCCAGCATTTT; CDR3aa: CASSSVSNQPQHF
abundance: NA; d_gene: NA; v_gene: TRBV5-5; j_gene: TRBJ1-5; CDR3nt: TGTGCCAGCAGCCCATGGCAGAGCAATCAGCCCCAGCATTTT; CDR3aa: CASSPWQSNQPQHF
abundance: NA; d_gene: NA; v_gene: TRBV7-8; j_gene: TRBJ1-5; CDR3nt: TGTGCCAGCAGCCGGGGGGGTGGCAATCAGCCCCAGCATTTT; CDR3aa: CASSRGGGNQPQHF
abundance: NA; d_gene: TRBD1; v_gene: TRBV28; j_gene: TRBJ1-1; CDR3nt: TGTGCCAGCAGTATGGGTGGGACAGGAGGAACTGAAGCTTTCTTT; CDR3aa: CASSMGGTGGTEAFF
abundance: NA; d_gene: NA; v_gene: TRBV6-6; j_gene: TRBJ1-2; CDR3nt: TGTGCCAGCAGTTACTCCGGACAGAACTATGGCTACACCTTC; CDR3aa: CASSYSGQNYGYTF
abundance: NA; d_gene: NA; v_gene: TRBV6-5; j_gene: TRBJ1-1; CDR3nt: TGTGCCGCCTCGTCTAACAGTTTTGAAGCTTTCTTT; CDR3aa: CAASSNSFEAFF
abundance: once; d_gene: TRBD2; v_gene: TRBV7-9; j_gene: TRBJ2-1; CDR3nt: TGTGCCAGCAGCTCGACTAGCGGGGGCGTTTACAATGAGCAGTTCTTC; CDR3aa: CASSSTSGGVYNEQFF
abundance: NA; d_gene: NA; v_gene: TRBV12-3/TRBV12-4; j_gene: TRBJ2-7; CDR3nt: TGTGCCAGCAGTTCCCGGTTCGAGCAGTACTTC; CDR3aa: CASSSRFEQYF
abundance: once; d_gene: NA; v_gene: TRBV28; j_gene: TRBJ1-1; CDR3nt: TGTGCCAGCAGTTCCACAGGAGACATGAACACTGAAGCTTTCTTT; CDR3aa: CASSSTGDMNTEAFF
abundance: NA; d_gene: TRBD2; v_gene: TRBV5-6; j_gene: TRBJ2-3; CDR3nt: TGTGCCAGCAGCGCGGGACTAGCGGTGCTAGATACGCAGTATTTT; CDR3aa: CASSAGLAVLDTQYF
abundance: NA; d_gene: TRBD2; v_gene: TRBV11-2; j_gene: TRBJ2-5; CDR3nt: TGTGCCAGCAGCTTAGACCGGGGACTAGCGGGAGGGGAGACCCAGTACTTC; CDR3aa: CASSLDRGLAGGETQYF
abundance: NA; d_gene: NA; v_gene: TRBV6-5; j_gene: TRBJ1-3; CDR3nt: TGTGCCAGCAGTTACTCAGTCAGCTCTGGAAACACCATATATTTT; CDR3aa: CASSYSVSSGNTIYF
abundance: NA; d_gene: TRBD1; v_gene: TRBV19; j_gene: TRBJ1-1; CDR3nt: TGTGCCAGTAGTAAATCGGACAGGGTAGTTTTAAACACTGAAGCTTTCTTT; CDR3aa: CASSKSDRVVLNTEAFF
abundance: once; d_gene: TRBD1; v_gene: TRBV5-1; j_gene: TRBJ2-1; CDR3nt: TGCGCCAGCAGCACAGGGGGCGGGTCCTACAATGAGCAGTTCTTC; CDR3aa: CASSTGGGSYNEQFF
abundance: NA; d_gene: TRBD2; v_gene: TRBV6-2/TRBV6-3; j_gene: TRBJ2-1; CDR3nt: TGTGCCAGCAGTTACTATAGCGGGAGGACTGGTATGGAGCAGTTCTTC; CDR3aa: CASSYYSGRTGMEQFF
abundance: few; d_gene: TRBD2; v_gene: TRBV11-1; j_gene: TRBJ2-5; CDR3nt: TGTGCCAGCAGCCCCGGGACTAGCGTTATCCAAGAGACCCAGTACTTC; CDR3aa: CASSPGTSVIQETQYF
abundance: NA; d_gene: TRBD1; v_gene: TRBV9; j_gene: TRBJ2-2; CDR3nt: TGTGCCAGCAGCGTAGAGACAGGGAGACTCACCGGGGAGCTGTTTTTT; CDR3aa: CASSVETGRLTGELFF
abundance: NA; d_gene: NA; v_gene: TRBV24-1; j_gene: TRBJ2-5; CDR3nt: TGTGCCACCAGTGATCCCGGACGGGGAAGGGAGACCCAGTACTTC; CDR3aa: CATSDPGRGRETQYF
abundance: NA; d_gene: TRBD2; v_gene: TRBV3-1/TRBV3-2; j_gene: TRBJ2-5; CDR3nt: TGTGCCAGCTCTACTAGCGGGAGGGTGGGGAAGACCCAGTACTTC; CDR3aa: CASSTSGRVGKTQYF
abundance: NA; d_gene: NA; v_gene: TRBV9; j_gene: TRBJ1-1; CDR3nt: TGTGCCAGCAGCGTAGGGCCTGACACTGAAGCTTTCTTT; CDR3aa: CASSVGPDTEAFF
abundance: NA; d_gene: TRBD2; v_gene: TRBV3-1/TRBV3-2; j_gene: TRBJ2-7; CDR3nt: TGTGCCAGCAGCCTAGCGGGCCGCTACGAGCAGTACTTC; CDR3aa: CASSLAGRYEQYF
abundance: NA; d_gene: NA; v_gene: TRBV6-4; j_gene: TRBJ2-3; CDR3nt: TGTGCCAGCAGTGTACAGGATGGGGCAGATACGCAGTATTTT; CDR3aa: CASSVQDGADTQYF
abundance: NA; d_gene: TRBD2; v_gene: TRBV7-2; j_gene: TRBJ2-7; CDR3nt: TGTGCCAGCAGCTTATACCGGGACCGCGGGGGCGAGCAGTACTTC; CDR3aa: CASSLYRDRGGEQYF
abundance: once; d_gene: NA; v_gene: TRBV5-1; j_gene: TRBJ2-5; CDR3nt: TGCGCCAGCAGCTTATTTCAGGGGCCCCAAGAGACCCAGTACTTC; CDR3aa: CASSLFQGPQETQYF
abundance: NA; d_gene: NA; v_gene: TRBV9; j_gene: TRBJ2-7; CDR3nt: TGTGCCAGCAGCTTGGGGGCTAGCGGATTCGACGAGCAGTACTTC; CDR3aa: CASSLGASGFDEQYF
abundance: NA; d_gene: NA; v_gene: TRBV27; j_gene: TRBJ2-7; CDR3nt: TGTGCCAGCAGTTTAGAAACAGGGCTGTCCTACGAGCAGTACTTC; CDR3aa: CASSLETGLSYEQYF
abundance: NA; d_gene: NA; v_gene: TRBV15; j_gene: TRBJ2-3; CDR3nt: TGTGCCACCAGCAGAGAGATAGTTACAGATACGCAGTATTTT; CDR3aa: CATSREIVTDTQYF
abundance: NA; d_gene: TRBD1; v_gene: TRBV19; j_gene: TRBJ2-5; CDR3nt: TGTGCCAGTAGTACCGGGACAGCGTCTGTGTGGTCGGCCCAGTACTTC; CDR3aa: CASSTGTASVWSAQYF
abundance: NA; d_gene: NA; v_gene: TRBV14; j_gene: TRBJ1-1; CDR3nt: TGTGCCAGCAGCCGGGAGGGTTGGAACACTGAAGCTTTCTTT; CDR3aa: CASSREGWNTEAFF
abundance: NA; d_gene: TRBD1; v_gene: TRBV27; j_gene: TRBJ2-7; CDR3nt: TGTGCCAGCAGTCTCCGAGGGACAGGGAACAGCGAGCAGTACTTC; CDR3aa: CASSLRGTGNSEQYF
abundance: NA; d_gene: NA; v_gene: TRBV28; j_gene: TRBJ2-6; CDR3nt: TGTGCCAGCAGACCAGGGGAAACCTACTCTGGGGCCAACGTCCTGACTTTC; CDR3aa: CASRPGETYSGANVLTF
abundance: NA; d_gene: TRBD2; v_gene: TRBV18; j_gene: TRBJ2-5; CDR3nt: TGTGCCAGCTCGCCTCAAGAAGGTAGCGGGGAGACCCAGTACTTC; CDR3aa: CASSPQEGSGETQYF
abundance: NA; d_gene: TRBD1; v_gene: TRBV6-6; j_gene: TRBJ2-7; CDR3nt: TGTGCCAGCAGTTTCCGGGACAGGCTGTACGAGCAGTACTTC; CDR3aa: CASSFRDRLYEQYF
abundance: once; d_gene: NA; v_gene: TRBV2; j_gene: TRBJ1-5; CDR3nt: TGTGCCAGCAGTGTACGGGGGGCATTCTTGGCCCAGCATTTT; CDR3aa: CASSVRGAFLAQHF
abundance: NA; d_gene: TRBD1; v_gene: TRBV18; j_gene: TRBJ2-1; CDR3nt: TGTGCCAGCTCACGCAACCAGGACAGGGGGCTTTTTGAGCAGTTCTTC; CDR3aa: CASSRNQDRGLFEQFF
abundance: NA; d_gene: TRBD1; v_gene: TRBV29-1; j_gene: TRBJ1-4; CDR3nt: TGCAGCACAAGACAGGGGGCTAATGAAAAACTGTTTTTT; CDR3aa: CSTRQGANEKLFF
abundance: NA; d_gene: NA; v_gene: TRBV27; j_gene: TRBJ2-7; CDR3nt: TGTGCCAGCAGCAGCTCTCGAAACCAGGGGTTTCGCTCCTACGAGCAGTACTTC; CDR3aa: CASSSSRNQGFRSYEQYF
abundance: NA; d_gene: TRBD1; v_gene: TRBV5-1; j_gene: TRBJ2-2; CDR3nt: TGCGCCAGCAGCTTGGGAGGACAGGGGACTGTAACCGGGGAGCTGTTTTTT; CDR3aa: CASSLGGQGTVTGELFF
abundance: NA; d_gene: NA; v_gene: TRBV29-1; j_gene: TRBJ1-2; CDR3nt: TGCAGCGTTGATGGGGGAGGCTATGGCTACACCTTC; CDR3aa: CSVDGGGYGYTF
abundance: NA; d_gene: NA; v_gene: TRBV30; j_gene: TRBJ2-7; CDR3nt: TGTGCCTGGAGTGGCGACAGCTACGAGCAGTACTTC; CDR3aa: CAWSGDSYEQYF
abundance: NA; d_gene: TRBD1; v_gene: TRBV7-2; j_gene: TRBJ2-2; CDR3nt: TGTGCCAGCAGCAAATCCGGGACAGGGGGGTACACCGGGGAGCTGTTTTTT; CDR3aa: CASSKSGTGGYTGELFF
abundance: once; d_gene: NA; v_gene: TRBV13; j_gene: TRBJ2-7; CDR3nt: TGTGCCAGCAGCTTAGGCGACGGCAGCGGTGTACAGCAGTACTTC; CDR3aa: CASSLGDGSGVQQYF
abundance: NA; d_gene: NA; v_gene: TRBV28; j_gene: TRBJ2-7; CDR3nt: TGTGCCAGCAGTTTACCGATCCGGGACACTTCCTACGAGCAGTACTTC; CDR3aa: CASSLPIRDTSYEQYF
abundance: NA; d_gene: TRBD2; v_gene: TRBV18; j_gene: TRBJ2-7; CDR3nt: TGTGCCAGCTCACCACCTAATCTCCGACTAGCGGGAGGGTCCTTTGTTTGCGAGCAGTACTTC; CDR3aa: CASSPPNLRLAGGSFVCEQYF
abundance: NA; d_gene: NA; v_gene: TRBV6-5; j_gene: TRBJ2-7; CDR3nt: TGTGCCAGCACCCCTGGGGCGAACTACGAGCAGTACTTC; CDR3aa: CASTPGANYEQYF